The 20 T cell receptor beta chains presented below share a single source sample, sequenced in a study of blood T cells in healthy people across ages. Next came a second PCR, run for roughly 6 to 11 cycles, which used a sample-barcoded 5' primer along with a J-beta primer mix. TCRdb reprocessed the 5' RACE reads with MiXCR, giving one entry per CDR3 protein. The sample carries about 280,000 distinct CDR3 sequences, around 29% recorded once. Specimen: blood. The source is a woman aged 65 to 85 in good health.

This chain joins TRBV20-1 and TRBJ2-3, with D perhaps matching TRBD1 or TRBD2 (5 bases each). Trimming removed 5 bases at V and 0 bases at J, with 12 bases between. Per the germline V gene, CDR1 is DFQATT and CDR2 is SNEGSKA (reference sequence). The CDR3 spans 14 residues. The CDR3 region is CSAPGAFSTDTQYF. The CDR3 DNA follows: TGCAGTGCTCCCGGGGCATTCAGCACAGATACGCAGTATTTT.

This clonotype appeared a few times. This chain uses TRBV6-2 or TRBV6-3 with TRBJ2-2; D unresolved. Germline V gives CDR1 MNHEY, CDR2 SVGEGT. The CDR3 is made up of 13 amino acids. Trimming left V 6 bases short and J 6 bases short, with 11 bases between. The CDR3 nucleotides are TGTGCCAGCAGACCTGTCTGGCCCGGGGAGCTGTTTTTT. Protein: CASRPVWPGELFF.

This clonotype was found a few times. V usage is TRBV5-1 and J usage is TRBJ2-7; D possibly corresponds to TRBD1 (5 bases). The germline V and J ends were trimmed by 0 bases and 4 bases, with 14 bases remaining between them. The CDR3 loop spans 15 amino acids. Germline V CDR1 and CDR2: SGHRS, YFSETQ. Here the CDR3 reads CASSLESAGNYEQYF. CDR3 in DNA: TGCGCCAGCAGCTTGGAGTCGGCAGGGAATTACGAGCAGTACTTC.

This clonotype was counted between two and nine times. The chain is built from TRBV5-1 and TRBJ2-4, with D possibly TRBD1 on 5 matching bases. Trimming pared 4 bases from V and 6 bases from J, leaving 17 bases between. Looked up from germline, CDR1 is SGHRS and CDR2 is YFSETQ. The CDR3 consists of 15 residues. For the CDR3, the DNA is TGCGCCAGCAGCCCTCAGACAGAATTTGGAAACATTCAGTACTTC. Translating gives CASSPQTEFGNIQYF.

The chain couples TRBV12-3 or TRBV12-4 to TRBJ1-6; D may be TRBD1 (5 bases). The CDR3 consists of 15 residues. The V and J ends lost 7 bases and 5 bases respectively, with 15 bases between them. CDR3 nucleotides: TGTGCCAGCACTGGGACCGCAGGAAATAATTCACCCCTCCACTTT. Its protein product is CASTGTAGNNSPLHF.

This clonotype has only a few counts. The gene calls are TRBV3-1 and TRBJ2-3, with 7 bases lining up with TRBD1. Germline CDR1 is LGHDT and CDR2 is YNNKEL (reference sequence). The trim removed 4 bases at V and 6 bases at J, leaving 7 bases unmatched. The CDR3 spans 14 residues. The CDR3 DNA follows: TGTGCCAGCAGCCCAGACAGGGTTCAGGATACGCAGTATTTT. Translated: CASSPDRVQDTQYF.

This chain joins TRBV29-1 and TRBJ1-4, with D possibly matching TRBD1 (6 bases). Germline CDR1 SQVTM, CDR2 ANQGSEA. This CDR3 region has 12 residues. Trimming left V 6 bases short and J 8 bases short, with 13 bases between. The CDR3 nucleotides are TGCAGCGTAAGGACAGTTCTCGAAAAACTGTTTTTT. Translating gives CSVRTVLEKLFF.

The rearrangement links TRBV18 to TRBJ2-1, with D tentatively TRBD1 (6 bases). Germline V CDR1 and CDR2: KGHSH, LQKENI. The CDR3 consists of 17 residues. Trimming stripped 3 bases from V and 9 bases from J, with 24 bases between. CDR3 sequence (DNA): TGTGCCAGCTCACCGCCTGGCAGGGGTGGGCAACAGGGTGAGCAGTTCTTC. Translated, it gives CASSPPGRGGQQGEQFF.

This chain links TRBV6-2 or TRBV6-3 with TRBJ2-1; 13 bases fit TRBD2. The J call may be faulty, since TRBJ2-7 better matches the DNA end. The CDR3 spans 17 residues. Germline CDR1 reads MNHEY; CDR2 reads SVGEGT. The CDR3 sequence is CASRAGTSGINYNEQYF. The CDR3, as DNA: TGTGCCAGCAGAGCCGGGACTAGCGGGATTAACTACAATGAGCAGTACTTC.

This clonotype was detected a few times. The chain has TRBV4-2 and TRBJ2-5; 10 bases fit TRBD1. The closer fit of TRBJ2-7 to the DNA end suggests the J call may be wrong. Germline V gene data show CDR1 as LGHNA and CDR2 as YNFKEQ. The length of the CDR3 is 15 residues. The CDR3 coding sequence is TGTGCCAGCAGCCAAACCGGGACAGGGGACCACGAGCAGTACTTC. Translated: CASSQTGTGDHEQYF.

The CDR3 spells CASSPSPPYEQYF. CDR3 DNA sequence: TGTGCCAGCAGTCCCTCTCCCCCCTACGAGCAGTACTTC. V gene TRBV28 combines with J gene TRBJ2-5; unclear D gene. The J call could be wrong; TRBJ2-7 is a better fit for the DNA end. The germline CDR1 and CDR2 sequences are MDHEN and SYDVKM. CDR3 size: 13 residues.

Details on this clonotype: This may stem from a read error, because a much larger clone lies one nucleotide away. The chain recombines TRBV7-8 with TRBJ2-3; unclear D gene. This CDR3 spans 15 amino acids. The V gene's germline CDR1 is SGHVS and CDR2 FQNEAQ. This CDR3 is CASSSRATGTDTQCF. Here the CDR3 DNA reads TGTGCCAGCAGTTCTCGGGCTACCGGCACAGATACGCAGTGTTTT. Drawing the rest from reference TRBV7-8 and TRBJ2-3, the complete variable domain is GAGVSQSPRYKVAKRGQDVALRCDPISGHVSLFWYQQALGQGPEFLTYFQNEAQLDKSGLPSDRFFAERPEGSVSTLKIQRTQQEDSAVYLCASSSRATGTDTQCFGPGTRLTVL.

This chain connects TRBV6-2 or TRBV6-3 to TRBJ2-5; 9 bases agree with TRBD2. J lost 3 bases, V lost 5 bases, and 4 bases had no gene match. Germline values: CDR1 MNHEY, CDR2 SVGEGT. CDR3 size: 14 residues. CDR3 region: CASSIRLAEETQYF. CDR3 DNA sequence: TGTGCCAGCAGTATCCGACTAGCGGAAGAGACCCAGTACTTC.

This chain uses TRBV5-1 with TRBJ2-5, with TRBD2 matching 12 bases. CDR3 size: 18 residues. V shed 3 bases, J shed 2 bases, and the junction held 11 bases outside the gene matches. CDR1 and CDR2 (germline): SGHRS, YFSETQ. Written as DNA, the CDR3 is TGCGCCAGCAGCTGGGGGACTAGCGGGCGGATCAGTCAAGAGACCCAGTACTTC. The encoded protein is CASSWGTSGRISQETQYF.

The chain employs TRBV24-1 and TRBJ1-1; D uncertain. CDR1 and CDR2 (germline): KGHDR, SFDVKD. The CDR3 length is 12 residues. V gave up 4 bases and J gave up 3 bases, with 5 bases separating them. CDR3 sequence reads: CATSDRDTEAFF. The CDR3 DNA follows: TGTGCCACCAGTGACCGGGACACTGAAGCTTTCTTT.

This clonotype was observed a few times. This chain uses TRBV19 with TRBJ1-1; D remains unclear. The V gene's germline CDR1 is LNHDA and CDR2 SQIVND (reference sequence). With 7 bases removed from V and 0 bases from J, the gap between germline ends came to 12 bases. This CDR3 contains 14 residues. The CDR3 loop is CASKQDTLNTEAFF. The CDR3 DNA follows: TGTGCCAGTAAGCAAGACACCCTGAACACTGAAGCTTTCTTT.

This clonotype was counted a few times. V and J are TRBV6-2 or TRBV6-3 and TRBJ1-3; D remains unclear. The germline V and J ends were trimmed by 8 bases and 0 bases, with 11 bases remaining between them. This CDR3 has 14 amino acids. The V gene's germline CDR1 is MNHEY and CDR2 SVGEGT. In DNA, the CDR3 is TGTGCCAGCGGAAACGGGTACTCTGGAAACACCATATATTTT. This encodes CASGNGYSGNTIYF.

There are a few counts of this clonotype. This chain connects TRBV3-1 to TRBJ1-2; weak D call: TRBD1 (5 bases). Trimming pared 0 bases from V and 7 bases from J, leaving 9 bases between. The CDR3 extends over 13 amino acids. Germline V gene sequence: CDR1 LGHDT, CDR2 YNNKEL (reference sequence). Here the CDR3 DNA reads TGTGCCAGCAGCCAAGATGCAGGGCGTGGCTACACCTTC. It specifies CASSQDAGRGYTF.

This clonotype was detected ten times or more. The CDR3 coding sequence is TGTGCCAGCTCGCCAACAGGCCTCCGAGAGACCCAGTACTTC. Its protein is CASSPTGLRETQYF. The chain couples TRBV18 to TRBJ2-5, with D possibly matching TRBD1 (5 bases). CDR1 is KGHSH, CDR2 LQKENI, per germline. The length of the CDR3 is 14 residues. V was shortened by 6 bases and J by 4 bases, with 15 bases between the two germline ends. Combining the CDR3 with reference TRBV18 and TRBJ2-5 gives the whole variable domain NAGVMQNPRHLVRRRGQEARLRCSPMKGHSHVYWYRQLPEEGLKFMVYLQKENIIDESGMPKERFSAEFPKEGPSILRIQQVVRGDSAAYFCASSPTGLRETQYFGPGTRLLVL.

This clonotype was seen more than once but under ten times. This rearrangement joins TRBV11-2 to TRBJ1-2, with TRBD1 matching 7 bases. The length of the CDR3 is 13 residues. With V trimmed by 0 bases and J by 7 bases, 2 bases remained unmatched. The germline V gene has CDR1 SGHAT and CDR2 FQNNGV. The chain's CDR3 is CASSLDKGAGYTF. The CDR3 DNA follows: TGTGCCAGCAGCTTAGATAAGGGGGCTGGCTACACCTTC.